This T cell receptor (beta chain) was obtained from a study of response to subunit inactivated influenza vaccine. Notes on the study in general: Authors suggested each seasonal influenza vaccination recruits few new T cells.

This clonotype was observed many times. The antigen remains unidentified. Each CDR3 protein is one row after TCRdb ran MiXCR on the RT-PCR reads. The sample lists more than 600,000 distinct CDR3 sequences, less than 20% seen once, with about a tenth in the top ten. The CDR3 length is 14 residues. J lost 3 bases, V lost 4 bases, and 3 bases had no gene match. The receptor was derived from a man between 45 and 60 years old who received an inactivated influenza vaccine. The chain combines TRBV12-3 or TRBV12-4 with TRBJ2-7; 10 bases line up with TRBD2. Material: PBMCs from blood, obtained around 5 days after vaccination. CDR3 amino acids: CASSSLAGFYEQYF. For the CDR3, the DNA is TGTGCCAGCAGTTCACTAGCGGGATTCTACGAGCAGTACTTC.